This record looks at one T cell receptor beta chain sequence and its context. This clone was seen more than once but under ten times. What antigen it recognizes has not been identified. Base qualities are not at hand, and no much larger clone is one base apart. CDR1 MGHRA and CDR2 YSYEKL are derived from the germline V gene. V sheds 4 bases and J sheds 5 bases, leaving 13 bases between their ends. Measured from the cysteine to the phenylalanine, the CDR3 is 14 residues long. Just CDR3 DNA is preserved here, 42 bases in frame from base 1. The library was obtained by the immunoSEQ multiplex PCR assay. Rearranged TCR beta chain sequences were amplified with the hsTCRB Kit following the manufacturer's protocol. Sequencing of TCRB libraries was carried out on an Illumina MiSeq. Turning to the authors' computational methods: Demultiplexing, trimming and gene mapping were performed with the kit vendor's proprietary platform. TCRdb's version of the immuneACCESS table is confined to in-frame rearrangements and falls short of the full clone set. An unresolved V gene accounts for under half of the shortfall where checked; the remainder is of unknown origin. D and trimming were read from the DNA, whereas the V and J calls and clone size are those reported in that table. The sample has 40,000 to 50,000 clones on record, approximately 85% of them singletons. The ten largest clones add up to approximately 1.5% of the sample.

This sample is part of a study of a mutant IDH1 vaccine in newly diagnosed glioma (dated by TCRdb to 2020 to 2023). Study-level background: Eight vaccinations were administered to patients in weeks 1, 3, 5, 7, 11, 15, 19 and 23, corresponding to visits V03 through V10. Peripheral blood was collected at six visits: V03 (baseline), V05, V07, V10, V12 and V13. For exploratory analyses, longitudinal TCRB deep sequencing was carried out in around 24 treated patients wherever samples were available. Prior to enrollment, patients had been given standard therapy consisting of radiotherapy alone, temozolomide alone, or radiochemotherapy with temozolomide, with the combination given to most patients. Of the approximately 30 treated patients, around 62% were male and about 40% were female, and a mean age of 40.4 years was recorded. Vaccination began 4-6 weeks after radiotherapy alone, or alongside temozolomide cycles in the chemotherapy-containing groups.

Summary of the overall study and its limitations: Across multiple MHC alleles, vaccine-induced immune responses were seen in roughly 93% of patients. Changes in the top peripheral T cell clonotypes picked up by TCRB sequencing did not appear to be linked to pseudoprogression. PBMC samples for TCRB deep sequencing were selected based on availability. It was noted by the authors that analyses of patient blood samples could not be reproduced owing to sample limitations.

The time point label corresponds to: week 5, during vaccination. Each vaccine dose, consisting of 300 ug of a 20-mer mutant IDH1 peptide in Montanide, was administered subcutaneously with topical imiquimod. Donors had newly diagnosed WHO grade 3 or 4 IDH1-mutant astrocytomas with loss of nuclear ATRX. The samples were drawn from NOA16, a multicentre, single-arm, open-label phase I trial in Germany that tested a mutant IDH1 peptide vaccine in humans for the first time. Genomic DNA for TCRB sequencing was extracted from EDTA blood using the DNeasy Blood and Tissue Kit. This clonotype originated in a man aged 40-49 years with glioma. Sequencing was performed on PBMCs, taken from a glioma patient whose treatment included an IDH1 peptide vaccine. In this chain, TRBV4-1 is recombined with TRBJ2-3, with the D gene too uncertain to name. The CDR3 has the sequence CASSRSPVQDTQYF. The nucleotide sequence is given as TGCGCCAGCAGCCGAAGCCCGGTTCAAGATACGCAGTATTTT.